This T cell receptor beta chain emerged from a study of Ad26.COV2.S vaccination and SARS-CoV-2 variants. Turning to the study itself: Of the COV1001 trial arms, the Ad26.COV2.S arm included the donor. Study-wide findings and caveats: Reported findings describe substantial breadth in spike-specific CD8+ and CD4+ T cell responses following vaccination. Those who received the vaccine showed greater spike-specific TCR breadth than those given placebo.

The treatment was: roughly 19 received Ad26.COV2.S at low or high dose, single or two shots; 5 received placebo; per-sample allocation not given. Each sample was drawn 63 days after the first injection (of vaccine or placebo). CDR3 length equals 12 residues. V dropped 0 bases and J dropped 10 bases, with 9 bases sitting between them. Germline V gene lookup returns CDR1 LGHDT and CDR2 YNNKEL (reference sequence). Repertoires were generated with immunoSEQ multiplex PCR, while TCRdb's copy carries only in-frame clones and drops some. The sample consists of around 300,000 clones, 88% of them appearing once. About this clone: As yet, its antigen is unknown.

The chain carries TRBV3-1 (or the pseudogene TRBV3-2) and TRBJ1-2; a possible D gene is TRBD1 (5 bases). Material: peripheral blood, obtained in a trial of Ad26.COV2.S vaccine versus placebo. This TCR derives from a person aged 18-65 years who received the Ad26.COV2.S COVID-19 vaccine or a placebo. Here the CDR3 reads CASSQEGVLYTF. In DNA form, the CDR3 reads TGTGCCAGCAGCCAAGAGGGGGTTCTCTACACCTTC.